The source of this T cell receptor (beta chain) is a study of cytomegalovirus exposure and HLA in healthy donors. Amplification used 60 Vbeta primers and 13 Jbeta primers. Repertoires were generated with immunoSEQ multiplex PCR, while TCRdb's copy carries only in-frame clones and drops some. Its table lists approximately 130,000 clones. Findings of the study overall: Reported findings show TCR beta sequences accurately forecast HLA-A and HLA-B alleles in most subjects.

The germline gives CDR1 SGHAT, CDR2 FQDESV (reference sequence). V was cut by 1 base and J by 6 bases, with 16 bases left in between. The CDR3 runs 16 residues. A note on this clone: Its antigen is as yet unknown.

Sequences were obtained from PBMCs. The sequence came from a woman aged 55-75 years in good health and CMV-seronegative. The chain joins TRBV11-1 to TRBJ2-1, with a weak D call TRBD2 (6 bases). This CDR3 reads CASSLGRGTQTNEQFF. The CDR3 nucleotides read TGTGCCAGCAGCTTAGGTCGGGGGACCCAAACCAATGAGCAGTTCTTC.